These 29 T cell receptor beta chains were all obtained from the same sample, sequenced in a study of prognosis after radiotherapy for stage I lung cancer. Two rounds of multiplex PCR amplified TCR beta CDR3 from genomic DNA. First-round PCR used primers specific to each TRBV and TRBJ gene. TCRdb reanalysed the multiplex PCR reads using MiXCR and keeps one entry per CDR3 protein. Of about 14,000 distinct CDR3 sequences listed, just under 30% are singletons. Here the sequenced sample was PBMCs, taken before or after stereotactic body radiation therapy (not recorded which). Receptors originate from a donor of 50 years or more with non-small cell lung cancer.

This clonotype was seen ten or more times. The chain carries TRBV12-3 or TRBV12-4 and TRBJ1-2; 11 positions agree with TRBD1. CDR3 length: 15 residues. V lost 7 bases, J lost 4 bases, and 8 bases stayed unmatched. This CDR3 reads CASNRGQGAFYGYTF. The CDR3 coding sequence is TGTGCCAGCAACAGAGGACAGGGGGCGTTCTATGGCTACACCTTC.

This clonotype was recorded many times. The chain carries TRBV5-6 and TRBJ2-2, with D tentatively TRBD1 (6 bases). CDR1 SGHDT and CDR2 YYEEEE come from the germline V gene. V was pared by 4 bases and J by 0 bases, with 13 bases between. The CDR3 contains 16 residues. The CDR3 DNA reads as TGTGCCAGCAGCACTACCGACAGGTCGAACACCGGGGAGCTGTTTTTT. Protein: CASSTTDRSNTGELFF.

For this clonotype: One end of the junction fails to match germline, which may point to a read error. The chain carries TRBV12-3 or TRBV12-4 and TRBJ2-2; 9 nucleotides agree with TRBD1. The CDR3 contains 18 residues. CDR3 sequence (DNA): TGTGCCAGCAGTCTTAGGGGTGGGACAGGGAAGAACATCGGGGAGCTGTTTTTT. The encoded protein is CASSLRGGTGKNIGELFF.

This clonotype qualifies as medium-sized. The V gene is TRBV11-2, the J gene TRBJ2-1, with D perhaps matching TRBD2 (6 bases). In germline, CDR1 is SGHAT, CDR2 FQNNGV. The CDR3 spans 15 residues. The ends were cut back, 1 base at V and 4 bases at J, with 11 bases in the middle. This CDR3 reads CASSLGLGTYNEQFF. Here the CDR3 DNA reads TGTGCCAGCAGCTTAGGACTAGGGACTTACAATGAGCAGTTCTTC.

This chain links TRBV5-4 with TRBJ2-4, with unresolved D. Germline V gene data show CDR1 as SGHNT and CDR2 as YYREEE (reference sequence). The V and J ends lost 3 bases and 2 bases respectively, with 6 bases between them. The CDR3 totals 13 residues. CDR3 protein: CASSSPSKNIQYF. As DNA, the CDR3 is TGTGCCAGCAGCTCCCCTTCCAAAAACATTCAGTACTTC.

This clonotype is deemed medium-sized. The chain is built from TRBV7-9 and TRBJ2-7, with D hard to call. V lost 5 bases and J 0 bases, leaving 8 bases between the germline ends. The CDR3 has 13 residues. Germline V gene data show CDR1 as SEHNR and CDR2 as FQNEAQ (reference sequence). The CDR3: CASSPSTSYEQYF. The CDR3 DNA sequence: TGTGCCAGCAGCCCCTCAACCTCCTACGAGCAGTACTTC.

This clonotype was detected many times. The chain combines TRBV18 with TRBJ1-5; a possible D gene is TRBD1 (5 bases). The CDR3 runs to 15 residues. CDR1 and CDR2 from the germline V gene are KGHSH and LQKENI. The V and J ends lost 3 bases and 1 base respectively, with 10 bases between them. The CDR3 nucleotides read TGTGCCAGCTCACCTCAGGGAGGAAGCAATCAGCCCCAGCATTTT. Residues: CASSPQGGSNQPQHF.

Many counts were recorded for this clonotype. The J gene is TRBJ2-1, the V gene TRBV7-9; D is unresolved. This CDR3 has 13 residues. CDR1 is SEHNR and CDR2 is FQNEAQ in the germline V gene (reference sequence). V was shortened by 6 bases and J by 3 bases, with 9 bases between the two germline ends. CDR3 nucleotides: TGTGCCAGCAGAGACAAGAACTACAATGAGCAGTTCTTC. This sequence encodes CASRDKNYNEQFF.

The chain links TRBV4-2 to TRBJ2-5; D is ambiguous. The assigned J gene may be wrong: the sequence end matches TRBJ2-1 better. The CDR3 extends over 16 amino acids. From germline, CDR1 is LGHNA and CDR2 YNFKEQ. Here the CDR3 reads CASSQDRASFSDEQFF. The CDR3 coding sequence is TGTGCCAGCAGCCAAGATCGGGCTTCCTTCAGCGATGAGCAGTTCTTC.

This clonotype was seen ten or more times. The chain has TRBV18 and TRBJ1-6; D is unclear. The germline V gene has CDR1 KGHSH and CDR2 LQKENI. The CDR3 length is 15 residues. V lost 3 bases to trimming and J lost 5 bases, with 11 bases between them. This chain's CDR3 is CASSPRRGNNSPLHF. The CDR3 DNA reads TGTGCCAGCTCACCTCGCCGGGGAAATAATTCACCCCTCCACTTT.

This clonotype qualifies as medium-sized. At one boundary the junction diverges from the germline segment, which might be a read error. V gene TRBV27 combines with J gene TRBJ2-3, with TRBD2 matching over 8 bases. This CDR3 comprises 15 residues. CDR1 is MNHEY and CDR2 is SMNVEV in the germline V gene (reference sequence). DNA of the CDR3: TGTGCCACCAGTGATCGGACTAGCACCGCAGATACGCAGTATTTT. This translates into CATSDRTSTADTQYF.

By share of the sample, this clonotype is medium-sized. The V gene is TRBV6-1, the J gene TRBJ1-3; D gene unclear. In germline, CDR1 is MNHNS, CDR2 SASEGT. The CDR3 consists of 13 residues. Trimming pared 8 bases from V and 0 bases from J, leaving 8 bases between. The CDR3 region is CASGSGSGNTIYF. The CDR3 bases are TGTGCCAGCGGCTCGGGCTCTGGAAACACCATATATTTT.

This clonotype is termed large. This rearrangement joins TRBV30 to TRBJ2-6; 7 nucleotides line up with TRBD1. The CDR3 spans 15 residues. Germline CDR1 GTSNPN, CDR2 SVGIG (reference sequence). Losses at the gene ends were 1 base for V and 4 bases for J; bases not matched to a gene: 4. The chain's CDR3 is CAWSAEGAGANVLTF. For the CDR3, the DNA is TGTGCCTGGAGTGCTGAGGGGGCCGGGGCCAACGTCCTGACTTTC.

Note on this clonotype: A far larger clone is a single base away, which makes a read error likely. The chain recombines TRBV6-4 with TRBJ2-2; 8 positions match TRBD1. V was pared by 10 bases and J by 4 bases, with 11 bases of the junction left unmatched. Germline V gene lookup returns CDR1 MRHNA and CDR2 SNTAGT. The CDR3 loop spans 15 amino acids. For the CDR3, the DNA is TGTGCCACCACCAGGGGGCGAATAGCCACCGGGGAGCTGTTTTTT. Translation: CATTRGRIATGELFF.

CDR3 sequence reads: CASLWSTIKNSPLHF. CDR3 in DNA: TGTGCCAGCCTCTGGTCCACTATCAAGAATTCACCCCTCCACTTT. The chain recombines TRBV6-2 or TRBV6-3 with TRBJ1-6; D remains unclear. Trimming took 8 bases from V and 7 from J, leaving 18 bases between them. The CDR3 spans 15 residues. Germline CDR1 MNHEY, CDR2 SVGEGT.

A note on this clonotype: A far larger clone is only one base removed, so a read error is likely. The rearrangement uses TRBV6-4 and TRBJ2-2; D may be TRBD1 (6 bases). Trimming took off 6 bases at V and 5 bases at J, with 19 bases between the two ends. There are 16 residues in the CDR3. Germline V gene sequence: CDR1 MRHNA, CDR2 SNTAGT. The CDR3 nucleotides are TGTGCCAGCAGACCCGACGATTTTAGGGGGACCGGGGAGCTGTTTTTT. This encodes CASRPDDFRGTGELFF.

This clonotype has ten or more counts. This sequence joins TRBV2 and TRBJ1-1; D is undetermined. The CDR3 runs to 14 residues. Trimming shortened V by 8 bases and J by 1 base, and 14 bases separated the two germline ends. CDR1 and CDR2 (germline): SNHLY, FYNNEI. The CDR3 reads CASAQTESNTEAFF. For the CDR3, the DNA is TGTGCCAGCGCACAGACTGAGTCGAACACTGAAGCTTTCTTT.

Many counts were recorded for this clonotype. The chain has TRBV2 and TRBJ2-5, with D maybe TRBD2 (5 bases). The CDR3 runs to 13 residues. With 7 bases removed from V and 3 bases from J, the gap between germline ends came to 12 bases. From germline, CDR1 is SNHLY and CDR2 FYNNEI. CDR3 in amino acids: CASTGSAKETQYF. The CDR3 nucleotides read TGTGCCAGCACGGGTAGCGCTAAAGAGACCCAGTACTTC.

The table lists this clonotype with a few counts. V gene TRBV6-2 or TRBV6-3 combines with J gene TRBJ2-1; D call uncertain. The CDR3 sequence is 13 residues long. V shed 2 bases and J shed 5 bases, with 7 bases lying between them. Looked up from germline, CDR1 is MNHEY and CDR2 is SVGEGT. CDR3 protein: CASSYPPNNEQFF. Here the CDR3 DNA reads TGTGCCAGCAGTTACCCCCCGAACAATGAGCAGTTCTTC.

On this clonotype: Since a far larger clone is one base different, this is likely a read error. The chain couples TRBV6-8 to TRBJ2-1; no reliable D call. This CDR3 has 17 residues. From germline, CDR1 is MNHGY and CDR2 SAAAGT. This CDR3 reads CASSYSPPSGLYNEQLF. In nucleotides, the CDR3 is TGTGCCAGCAGTTACTCCCCACCTTCAGGTCTATACAATGAGCAGTTATTC.

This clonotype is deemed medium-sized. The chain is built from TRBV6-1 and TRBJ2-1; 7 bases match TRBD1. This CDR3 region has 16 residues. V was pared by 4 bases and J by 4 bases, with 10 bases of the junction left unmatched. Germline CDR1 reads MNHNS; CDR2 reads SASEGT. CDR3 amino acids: CASSVRVDRYYNEQFF. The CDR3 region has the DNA TGTGCCAGCAGTGTACGCGTGGACAGGTATTACAATGAGCAGTTCTTC.

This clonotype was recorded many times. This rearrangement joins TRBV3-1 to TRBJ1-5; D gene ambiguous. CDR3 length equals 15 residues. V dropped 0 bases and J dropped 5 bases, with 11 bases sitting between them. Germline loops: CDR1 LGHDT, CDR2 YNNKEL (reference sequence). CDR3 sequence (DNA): TGTGCCAGCAGCCAAGACGGAACCCTTCATCAGCCCCAGCATTTT. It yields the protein CASSQDGTLHQPQHF.

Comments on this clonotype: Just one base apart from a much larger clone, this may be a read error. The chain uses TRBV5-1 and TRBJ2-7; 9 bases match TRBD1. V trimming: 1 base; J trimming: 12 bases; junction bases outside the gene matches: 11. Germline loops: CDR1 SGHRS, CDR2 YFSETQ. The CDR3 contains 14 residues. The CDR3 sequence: CASSLRDRAHGRYF. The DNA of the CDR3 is TGCGCCAGCAGCTTGAGGGACAGGGCCCACGGGCGGTACTTC.

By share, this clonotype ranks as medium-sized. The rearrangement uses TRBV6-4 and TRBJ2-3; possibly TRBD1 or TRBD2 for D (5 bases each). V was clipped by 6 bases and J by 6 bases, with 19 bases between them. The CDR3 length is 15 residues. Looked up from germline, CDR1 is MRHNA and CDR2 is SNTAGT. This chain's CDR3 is CASSYRDRSEDTQYF. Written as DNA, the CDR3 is TGTGCCAGCAGCTACCGGGACCGTAGTGAGGATACGCAGTATTTT.

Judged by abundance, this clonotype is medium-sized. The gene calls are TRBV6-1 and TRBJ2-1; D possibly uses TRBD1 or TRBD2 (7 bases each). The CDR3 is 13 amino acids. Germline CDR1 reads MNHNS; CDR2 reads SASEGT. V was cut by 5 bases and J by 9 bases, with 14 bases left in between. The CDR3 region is CASSMGGGSEQFF. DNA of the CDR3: TGTGCCAGCAGTATGGGAGGGGGCAGTGAGCAGTTCTTC.

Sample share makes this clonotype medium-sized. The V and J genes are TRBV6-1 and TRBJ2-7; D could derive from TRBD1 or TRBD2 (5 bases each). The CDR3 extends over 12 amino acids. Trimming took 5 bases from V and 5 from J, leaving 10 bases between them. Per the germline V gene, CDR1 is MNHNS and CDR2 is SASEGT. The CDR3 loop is CASSPLGDEQYF. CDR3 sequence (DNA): TGTGCCAGCAGTCCCTTGGGGGACGAGCAGTACTTC.

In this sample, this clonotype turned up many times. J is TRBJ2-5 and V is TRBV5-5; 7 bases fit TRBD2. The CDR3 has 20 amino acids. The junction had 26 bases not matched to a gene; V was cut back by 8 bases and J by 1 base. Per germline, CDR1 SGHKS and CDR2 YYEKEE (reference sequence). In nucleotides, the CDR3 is TGTGCCAGGAGCGCGAACCGGGCCGCCGGGTGGGAGGGCCCCCAAGAGACCCAGTACTTC. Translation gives CARSANRAAGWEGPQETQYF.

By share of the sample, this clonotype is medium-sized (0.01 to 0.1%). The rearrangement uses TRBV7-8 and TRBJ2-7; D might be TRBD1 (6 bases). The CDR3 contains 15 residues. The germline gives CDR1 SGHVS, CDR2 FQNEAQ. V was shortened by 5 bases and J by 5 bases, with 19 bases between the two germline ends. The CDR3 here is CASSPETGEYDEQYF. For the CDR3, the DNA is TGTGCCAGCAGCCCAGAGACAGGTGAATACGACGAGCAGTACTTC.

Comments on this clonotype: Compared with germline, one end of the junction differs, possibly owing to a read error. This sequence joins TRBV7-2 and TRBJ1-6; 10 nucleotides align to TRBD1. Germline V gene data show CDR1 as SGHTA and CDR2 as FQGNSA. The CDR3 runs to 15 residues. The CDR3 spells CGSSLDRGLYSPIHF. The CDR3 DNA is TGTGGCAGCAGCTTAGACAGGGGGCTGTATTCACCCATCCACTTT.